Below, 10 T cell receptor beta chains from the same sample are listed, as sequenced in a study of blood T cell repertoires in COVID-19. Here immunoSEQ multiplex PCR was the method, and the copy in TCRdb shows in-frame clones only, minus some. The sample includes approximately 270,000 clones, 70% to 85% of them seen just once. The material sequenced was peripheral blood. The receptors were sampled from a human donor with COVID-19, enrolled during active disease. The donor label of this sample is uncertain.

Written as DNA, the CDR3 is TGTGCCAGCAGCTCCCTAGCGGGAGCCACTGAGACCCAGTACTTC. Encoded protein: CASSSLAGATETQYF. This chain connects TRBV9 to TRBJ2-5, with 10 positions matching TRBD2. This CDR3 contains 15 residues. V lost 4 bases, J lost 5 bases, and 8 bases stayed unmatched. Germline CDR1 is SGDLS and CDR2 is YYNGEE.

CDR3 amino acids: CASSSSSGSFLTSYNEQFF. CDR3 coding DNA: TGTGCCAGCAGTTCCTCTAGCGGGAGTTTTCTGACGTCCTACAATGAGCAGTTCTTC. This chain links TRBV27 with TRBJ2-1; 10 nucleotides match TRBD2. The ends lost 4 bases at V and 1 base at J; junction bases unmatched: 13. The CDR3 covers 19 residues. Germline V gene data show CDR1 as MNHEY and CDR2 as SMNVEV (reference sequence).

The rearrangement uses TRBV7-8 and TRBJ2-1; tentative D call: TRBD1 (5 bases). Germline-derived CDR1 and CDR2 are SGHVS and FQNEAQ. There are 14 residues in the CDR3. V was cut by 1 base and J by 7 bases, with 11 bases left in between. CDR3 amino acids: CASSLGGRTNEQFF. The CDR3 bases are TGTGCCAGCAGCTTAGGTGGTAGGACAAATGAGCAGTTCTTC.

The chain has TRBV7-9 and TRBJ2-2, with TRBD2 matching over 7 bases. Germline lookup yields CDR1 SEHNR and CDR2 FQNEAQ (reference sequence). J gave up 2 bases and V 2 bases, and 2 bases lay outside the gene matches. The CDR3 covers 15 residues. The DNA for the CDR3 is TGTGCCAGCAGCTTAACTAGCGCAAACACCGGGGAGCTGTTTTTT. Translated: CASSLTSANTGELFF.

The rearrangement links TRBV28 to TRBJ2-7; TRBD1 aligns across 7 bases. J was trimmed by 6 bases and V by 4 bases; bases with no gene match: 9. The CDR3 extends over 14 amino acids. The germline gives CDR1 MDHEN, CDR2 SYDVKM. In nucleotides, the CDR3 is TGTGCCAGCAGTTCCGACAGGGAGTATGTCGAGCAGTACTTC. It codes for CASSSDREYVEQYF.

This clone came up once. The chain links TRBV7-8 to TRBJ1-5; perhaps TRBD1 as D (5 bases). V lost 5 bases to trimming and J lost 5 bases, with 16 bases between them. The CDR3 is 15 residues long. Germline loops: CDR1 SGHVS, CDR2 FQNEAQ. The CDR3, as DNA: TGTGCCAGCAGCCAAAACACGGTCAGGGATCAGCCCCAGCATTTT. It specifies CASSQNTVRDQPQHF.

A single count supports this clone. The chain carries TRBV7-9 and TRBJ2-1; 9 nucleotides match TRBD1. The CDR3 runs 14 residues. J lost 7 bases, V lost 4 bases, and 5 bases had no gene match. Per germline, CDR1 SEHNR and CDR2 FQNEAQ (reference sequence). The CDR3 loop reads CASSSRQGVNEQFF. The CDR3 bases are TGTGCCAGCAGCTCGAGACAGGGGGTAAATGAGCAGTTCTTC.

V and J are TRBV7-9 and TRBJ1-1; perhaps TRBD1 as D (5 bases). This CDR3 has 14 residues. Trimming took 1 base from V and 0 from J, leaving 6 bases between them. Germline V gene sequence: CDR1 SEHNR, CDR2 FQNEAQ (reference sequence). The CDR3 spells CASSLDRMNTEAFF. In DNA, the CDR3 is TGTGCCAGCAGCTTAGACAGGATGAACACTGAAGCTTTCTTT.

This clone was recorded only once. The chain is built from TRBV9 and TRBJ1-3; TRBD1 matches 9 bases. Germline lookup yields CDR1 SGDLS and CDR2 YYNGEE. The CDR3 has 16 amino acids. The V gene end was trimmed by 3 bases and the J gene end by 3 bases; junction bases not matched to a gene: 7. The CDR3 region has the DNA TGTGCCAGCAGCGCATCCACAGGGGGCGGTGGAAACACCATATATTTT. Encoded protein: CASSASTGGGGNTIYF.

The rearrangement uses TRBV5-4 and TRBJ1-5; D unresolved. The germline V gene has CDR1 SGHNT and CDR2 YYREEE (reference sequence). V was trimmed by 0 bases and J by 4 bases, leaving 5 bases between them. This CDR3 spans 13 amino acids. Here the CDR3 DNA reads TGTGCCAGCAGCTTGGGTCTAAATCAGCCCCAGCATTTT. This gives the protein CASSLGLNQPQHF.